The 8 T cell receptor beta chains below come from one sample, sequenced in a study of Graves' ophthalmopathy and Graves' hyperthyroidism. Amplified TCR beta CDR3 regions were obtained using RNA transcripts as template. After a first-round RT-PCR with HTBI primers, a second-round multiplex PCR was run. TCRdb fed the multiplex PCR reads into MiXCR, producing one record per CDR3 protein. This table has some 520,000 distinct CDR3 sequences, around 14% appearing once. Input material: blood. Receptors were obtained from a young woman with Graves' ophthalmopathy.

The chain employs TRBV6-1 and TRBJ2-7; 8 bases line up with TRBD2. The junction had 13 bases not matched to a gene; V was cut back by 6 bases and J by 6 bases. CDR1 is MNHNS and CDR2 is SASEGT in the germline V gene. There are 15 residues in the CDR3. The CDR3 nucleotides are TGTGCCAGCAGCCCCAGAGGGGCGGGAGGTGCCGAGCAGTACTTC. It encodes CASSPRGAGGAEQYF.

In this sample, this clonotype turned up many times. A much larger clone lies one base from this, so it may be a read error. DNA of the CDR3: TGTGCCAGCAGTTTGGCCGCGAACACTAAAGCTTTCTTT. Translation: CASSLAANTKAFF. The chain combines TRBV28 with TRBJ1-1; D not resolved. The CDR3 has 13 amino acids. From germline, CDR1 is MDHEN and CDR2 SYDVKM.

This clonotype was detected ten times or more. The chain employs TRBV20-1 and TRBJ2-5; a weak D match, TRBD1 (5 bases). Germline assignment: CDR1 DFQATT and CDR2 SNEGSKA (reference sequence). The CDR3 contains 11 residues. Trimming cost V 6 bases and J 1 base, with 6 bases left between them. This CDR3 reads CSADIQETQYF. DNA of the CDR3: TGCAGTGCGGACATCCAAGAGACCCAGTACTTC.

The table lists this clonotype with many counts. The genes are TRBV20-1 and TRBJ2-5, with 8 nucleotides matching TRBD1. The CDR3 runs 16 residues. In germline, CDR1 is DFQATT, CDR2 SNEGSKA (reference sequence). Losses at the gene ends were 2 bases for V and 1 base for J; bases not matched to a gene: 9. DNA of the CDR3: TGCAGTGCTAGACTGCCATACGGGACAGGCCAAGAGACCCAGTACTTC. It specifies CSARLPYGTGQETQYF.

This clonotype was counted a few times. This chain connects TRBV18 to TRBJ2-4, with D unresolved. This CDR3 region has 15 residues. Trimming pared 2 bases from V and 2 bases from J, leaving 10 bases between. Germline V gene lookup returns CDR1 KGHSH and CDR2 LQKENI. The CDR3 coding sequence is TGTGCCAGCTCACCAGCGGCAGGCTCCAAAAACATTCAGTACTTC. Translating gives CASSPAAGSKNIQYF.

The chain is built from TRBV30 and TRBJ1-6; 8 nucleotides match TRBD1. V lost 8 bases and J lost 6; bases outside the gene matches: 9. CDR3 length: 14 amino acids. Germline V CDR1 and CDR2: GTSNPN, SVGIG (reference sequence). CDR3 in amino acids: CAVNPGQANSPLHF. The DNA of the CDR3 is TGTGCCGTCAATCCGGGACAGGCTAATTCACCCCTCCACTTT. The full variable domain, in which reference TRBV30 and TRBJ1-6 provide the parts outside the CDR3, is SQTIHQWPATLVQPVGSPLSLECTVEGTSNPNLYWYRQAAGRGLQLLFYSVGIGQISSEVPQNLSASRPQDRQFILSSKKLLLSDSGFYLCAVNPGQANSPLHFGNGTRLTVT.

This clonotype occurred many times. CDR3 region: CASSLVQRGAAVRNTEAFF. The CDR3 DNA is TGTGCCAGCAGCTTAGTCCAGAGGGGGGCCGCTGTGAGGAACACTGAAGCTTTCTTT. This chain connects TRBV11-1 to TRBJ1-1; TRBD1 is a possible D gene (6 bases). V dropped 1 base and J dropped 1 base, with 22 bases sitting between them. The germline V gene encodes CDR1 SGHAT and CDR2 FQDESV (reference sequence). The CDR3 extends over 19 amino acids.

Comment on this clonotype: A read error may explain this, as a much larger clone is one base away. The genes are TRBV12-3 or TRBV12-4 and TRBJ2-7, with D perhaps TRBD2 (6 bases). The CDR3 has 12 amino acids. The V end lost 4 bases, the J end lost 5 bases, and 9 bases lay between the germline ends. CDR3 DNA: TGTGCCAGCAGTTCGTCGGGGGACGAGCAGTACTTC. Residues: CASSSSGDEQYF.